Presented here are 10 T cell receptor beta chains from one specimen sequenced in a study of blood T cell repertoires in COVID-19. Assay used: immunoSEQ multiplex PCR; TCRdb lists only in-frame clones, some missing. The sample holds 110,000 or so clones, approximately 90% seen once. The sequencing sample was made of peripheral blood. These receptors all stem from a woman aged 45 to 65 with acute or convalescent COVID-19.

The chain employs TRBV5-1 and TRBJ1-2, with 11 bases matching TRBD1. Trimming at V came to 3 bases and at J to 9 bases, leaving 10 bases not matched to a gene. The CDR3 runs to 15 residues. Germline lookup yields CDR1 SGHRS and CDR2 YFSETQ. In DNA form, the CDR3 reads TGCGCCAGCAGCTCCGCCGGGACAGGGGGAGAACGCTACACCTTC. This gives the protein CASSSAGTGGERYTF. The variable domain in full, with the rest retrieved from reference TRBV5-1 and TRBJ1-2, is KAGVTQTPRYLIKTRGQQVTLSCSPISGHRSVSWYQQTPGQGLQFLFEYFSETQRNKGNFPGRFSGRQFSNSRSEMNVSTLELGDSALYLCASSSAGTGGERYTFGSGTRLTVV.

J is TRBJ2-3 and V is TRBV7-3, with no clear D. This CDR3 comprises 14 residues. Trimming cost V 5 bases and J 0 bases, with 9 bases left between them. CDR1 and CDR2 (germline): SGHTA, FQGTGA. This chain's CDR3 is CASSHRSSTDTQYF. CDR3 in DNA: TGTGCCAGCAGCCACCGGTCTAGCACAGATACGCAGTATTTT.

The DNA of the CDR3 is TGTGCCAGCAGCGCTGGGCCATCTCAGCCCCAGCATTTT. It codes for CASSAGPSQPQHF. This rearrangement joins TRBV9 to TRBJ1-5; D remains ambiguous. Between the trimmed V and J ends, which lost 3 bases and 6 bases, there was a span of 10 bases. The CDR3 extends over 13 amino acids. Germline CDR1 and CDR2: SGDLS and YYNGEE.

The genes are TRBV5-1 and TRBJ1-2; D is undetermined. V gave up 0 bases and J gave up 6 bases, with 12 bases separating them. CDR1 is SGHRS and CDR2 is YFSETQ in the germline V gene. The CDR3 is made up of 14 amino acids. CDR3 protein: CASSLGGESNGYTF. The CDR3 coding sequence is TGCGCCAGCAGCTTGGGAGGAGAGAGCAATGGCTACACCTTC.

The V and J genes are TRBV7-9 and TRBJ2-2; D perhaps matches TRBD2 (5 bases). This CDR3 contains 15 residues. Between the trimmed V and J ends, which lost 0 bases and 7 bases, there was a span of 12 bases. CDR1 and CDR2 from the germline V gene are SEHNR and FQNEAQ (reference sequence). The CDR3 reads CASSLAIGVGGELFF. The CDR3, as DNA: TGTGCCAGCAGCTTAGCGATCGGGGTAGGCGGGGAGCTGTTTTTT. Drawing the rest from reference TRBV7-9 and TRBJ2-2, the complete variable domain is DTGVSQNPRHKITKRGQNVTFRCDPISEHNRLYWYRQTLGQGPEFLTYFQNEAQLEKSRLLSDRFSAERPKGSFSTLEIQRTEQGDSAMYLCASSLAIGVGGELFFGEGSRLTVL.

The chain is built from TRBV12-3 or TRBV12-4 and TRBJ1-1; D is unresolved. Trimming removed 8 bases at V and 4 bases at J, with 11 bases between. This CDR3 has 12 residues. The CDR3 protein is CASLEGGTEAFF. The CDR3 region has the DNA TGTGCCAGCCTAGAAGGTGGCACTGAAGCTTTCTTT.

The chain combines TRBV4-1 with TRBJ1-2, with D maybe TRBD1 (6 bases). Deletions cut 0 bases from V and 4 bases from J, with 15 bases between. There are 16 residues in the CDR3. Germline CDR1 and CDR2: MGHRA and YSYEKL. This CDR3 is CASSQDPAGVGYGYTF. CDR3 bases: TGCGCCAGCAGCCAAGATCCCGCAGGGGTGGGCTATGGCTACACCTTC.

The CDR3 coding sequence is TGTGCCAGCAGTCTATCGACAGGGCCCCATGAGACCCAGTACTTC. It encodes CASSLSTGPHETQYF. This chain connects TRBV6-5 to TRBJ2-5; 7 bases line up with TRBD1. J gave up 5 bases and V 5 bases, and 11 bases lay outside the gene matches. Germline-derived CDR1 and CDR2 are MNHEY and SVGAGI. The CDR3 runs to 15 residues.

The DNA of the CDR3 is TGTGCCGGATCTAGACGGGGTCAAGAGACCCAGTACTTC. Its protein is CAGSRRGQETQYF. The chain uses TRBV28 and TRBJ2-5; D is possibly TRBD2 (5 bases). In germline, CDR1 is MDHEN, CDR2 SYDVKM. The V gene lost 11 bases and the J gene lost 2 bases, with 15 bases spanning the gap. There are 13 residues in the CDR3.

The chain uses TRBV7-6 and TRBJ1-5, with a possible D match to TRBD1 (5 bases). The CDR3 spans 15 residues. The V end was cut by 5 bases, the J end by 6 bases, with 17 bases between. Germline CDR1 SGHVS, CDR2 FNYEAQ. The CDR3: CASSKTTEPGQPQHF. The CDR3 nucleotides are TGTGCCAGCAGCAAGACGACAGAGCCGGGTCAGCCCCAGCATTTT.